This passage covers 13 T cell receptor beta chains from one sample sequenced in a study of PD-1 blockade in mismatch repair-deficient tumors. The repertoire was sequenced with immunoSEQ multiplex PCR; TCRdb's copy has only in-frame clones and lacks some. The table includes some 84,000 clones, roughly 80% detected once. The sample consisted of peripheral blood, taken 12 weeks after starting pembrolizumab. The receptors stem from an adult with mismatch repair-deficient cancer.

This clone showed up just a few times. The chain is built from TRBV27 and TRBJ1-1; the D gene is possibly TRBD1 (6 bases). The ends were cut back, 3 bases at V and 3 bases at J, with 11 bases in the middle. This CDR3 is built from 14 residues. In germline, CDR1 is MNHEY, CDR2 SMNVEV (reference sequence). CDR3 residues: CASSFRGRYTEAFF. In DNA, the CDR3 is TGTGCCAGCAGTTTTCGGGGGCGGTACACTGAAGCTTTCTTT.

The chain uses TRBV6-5 and TRBJ2-7, with no clear D. V lost 5 bases, J lost 7 bases, and 9 bases lay in between. The CDR3 is made up of 11 amino acids. Germline V gives CDR1 MNHEY, CDR2 SVGAGI. The CDR3 region has the DNA TGTGCCAGCAGTACCGTGGGGGAGCAGTACTTC. This codes for CASSTVGEQYF.

This CDR3 is CASSLARTPYSYNEQFF. Here the CDR3 DNA reads TGTGCCAGCAGCTTAGCGCGAACTCCTTATTCCTACAATGAGCAGTTCTTC. The chain employs TRBV7-2 and TRBJ2-1; no clear D gene. Germline V gives CDR1 SGHTA, CDR2 FQGNSA. The CDR3 totals 17 residues. V was clipped by 0 bases and J by 1 base, with 13 bases between them. The full variable domain, its missing parts supplied by reference TRBV7-2 and TRBJ2-1, is GAGVSQSPSNKVTEKGKDVELRCDPISGHTALYWYRQSLGQGLEFLIYFQGNSAPDKSGLPSDRFSAERTGGSVSTLTIQRTQQEDSAVYLCASSLARTPYSYNEQFFGPGTRLTVL.

CDR3 protein: CASSTDPTGAGNEQFF. The CDR3 coding sequence is TGTGCCAGCAGCACAGATCCGACAGGGGCGGGAAATGAGCAGTTCTTC. The J gene is TRBJ2-1, the V gene TRBV7-9, with 8 bases matching TRBD1. Unmatched junction bases numbered 13, after V lost 5 bases and J lost 7 bases. The CDR3 spans 16 residues. The V gene's germline CDR1 is SEHNR and CDR2 FQNEAQ (reference sequence).

CDR3 sequence (DNA): TGCGCCAGCAGCCACCTAGGGGGTGAAGCTTTCTTT. It specifies CASSHLGGEAFF. V gene TRBV4-3 combines with J gene TRBJ1-1, with a possible D match to TRBD1 (6 bases). CDR1 is LGHNA and CDR2 is YSLEER in the germline V gene. Trimming cost V 3 bases and J 7 bases, with 9 bases left between them. The length of the CDR3 is 12 residues.

The chain has TRBV7-3 and TRBJ2-2; 14 bases fit TRBD2. V lost 6 bases to trimming and J lost 7 bases; unmatched junction nucleotides: 7. The CDR3 has 16 amino acids. CDR1 is SGHTA, CDR2 FQGTGA, per germline. The CDR3 region is CASREGLAGAGGELFF. The CDR3 region has the DNA TGTGCCAGCAGAGAGGGACTAGCGGGAGCGGGCGGGGAGCTGTTTTTT.

V gene TRBV7-9 combines with J gene TRBJ1-2; no firm D call. The CDR3 is made up of 13 amino acids. The germline V gene encodes CDR1 SEHNR and CDR2 FQNEAQ (reference sequence). V dropped 3 bases and J dropped 4 bases, with 9 bases sitting between them. For the CDR3, the DNA is TGTGCCAGCAGCTTCAACAGCCCCTATGGCTACACCTTC. This encodes CASSFNSPYGYTF.

This clone has only a few counts. The chain couples TRBV18 to TRBJ1-5; 8 nucleotides agree with TRBD1. Trimming cost V 2 bases and J 2 bases; bases outside gene matches: 5. The CDR3 runs 16 residues. In germline, CDR1 is KGHSH, CDR2 LQKENI. The CDR3 region has the DNA TGTGCCAGCTCACCAGGACAGGGCAGGGGCAATCAGCCCCAGCATTTT. It yields the protein CASSPGQGRGNQPQHF.

This chain uses TRBV18 with TRBJ2-5, with no clear D. The CDR3 runs 14 residues. V was shortened by 2 bases and J by 3 bases, with 10 bases between the two germline ends. Germline CDR1 KGHSH, CDR2 LQKENI. CDR3: CASSPSPEKETQYF. CDR3 DNA: TGTGCCAGCTCACCAAGTCCGGAAAAAGAGACCCAGTACTTC.

Only one count was recorded for this clone. The chain employs TRBV5-1 and TRBJ2-7; D possibly corresponds to TRBD2 (6 bases). The CDR3 runs 14 residues. Trimming removed 4 bases at V and 3 bases at J, with 14 bases between. CDR1 SGHRS and CDR2 YFSETQ come from the germline V gene. The CDR3 loop is CASSPLGSGYEQYF. The CDR3 nucleotides read TGCGCCAGCAGCCCTTTGGGTAGCGGCTACGAGCAGTACTTC. The variable domain in full, with the rest retrieved from reference TRBV5-1 and TRBJ2-7, is KAGVTQTPRYLIKTRGQQVTLSCSPISGHRSVSWYQQTPGQGLQFLFEYFSETQRNKGNFPGRFSGRQFSNSRSEMNVSTLELGDSALYLCASSPLGSGYEQYFGPGTRLTVT.

The chain uses TRBV6-5 and TRBJ2-2; D remains unclear. The CDR3 runs 14 residues. Germline loops: CDR1 MNHEY, CDR2 SVGAGI. Trimming cost V 4 bases and J 1 base, with 7 bases left between them. The CDR3: CASSSDMNTGELFF. CDR3 in DNA: TGTGCCAGCAGTTCCGACATGAACACCGGGGAGCTGTTTTTT.

The chain links TRBV5-1 to TRBJ1-2; 8 bases agree with TRBD1. Germline V lookup: CDR1 SGHRS, CDR2 YFSETQ. V shed 4 bases, J shed 4 bases, and the junction held 3 bases outside the gene matches. The CDR3 runs 13 residues. CDR3 nucleotide sequence: TGCGCCAGCAGCCCGGGACAGGTCTATGGCTACACCTTC. Translation: CASSPGQVYGYTF. The full variable domain, rest sourced from reference TRBV5-1 and TRBJ1-2, is KAGVTQTPRYLIKTRGQQVTLSCSPISGHRSVSWYQQTPGQGLQFLFEYFSETQRNKGNFPGRFSGRQFSNSRSEMNVSTLELGDSALYLCASSPGQVYGYTFGSGTRLTVV.

This clone was observed a handful of times. The CDR3 sequence: CASSMTSGISYEQYF. As DNA, the CDR3 is TGTGCCAGTAGTATGACTAGCGGGATTTCCTACGAGCAGTACTTC. The J gene is TRBJ2-7, the V gene TRBV19; 11 bases are shared with TRBD2. CDR1 and CDR2 (germline): LNHDA, SQIVND (reference sequence). The CDR3 runs to 15 residues. V lost 3 bases, J lost 1 base, and 2 bases stayed unmatched. Combining the CDR3 with reference TRBV19 and TRBJ2-7 gives the whole variable domain DGGITQSPKYLFRKEGQNVTLSCEQNLNHDAMYWYRQDPGQGLRLIYYSQIVNDFQKGDIAEGYSVSREKKESFPLTVTSAQKNPTAFYLCASSMTSGISYEQYFGPGTRLTVT.